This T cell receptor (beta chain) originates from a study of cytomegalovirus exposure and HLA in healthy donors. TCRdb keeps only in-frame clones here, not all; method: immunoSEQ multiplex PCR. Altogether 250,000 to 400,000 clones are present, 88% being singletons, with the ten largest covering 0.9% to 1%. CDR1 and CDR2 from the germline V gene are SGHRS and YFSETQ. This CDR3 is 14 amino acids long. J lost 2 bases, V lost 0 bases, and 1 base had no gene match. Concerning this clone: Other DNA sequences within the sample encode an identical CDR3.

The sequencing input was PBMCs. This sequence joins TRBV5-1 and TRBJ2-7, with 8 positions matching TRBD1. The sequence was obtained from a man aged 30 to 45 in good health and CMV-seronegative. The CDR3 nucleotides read TGCGCCAGCAGCTTGGTGGGACAGGCCTACGAGCAGTACTTC. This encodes CASSLVGQAYEQYF.